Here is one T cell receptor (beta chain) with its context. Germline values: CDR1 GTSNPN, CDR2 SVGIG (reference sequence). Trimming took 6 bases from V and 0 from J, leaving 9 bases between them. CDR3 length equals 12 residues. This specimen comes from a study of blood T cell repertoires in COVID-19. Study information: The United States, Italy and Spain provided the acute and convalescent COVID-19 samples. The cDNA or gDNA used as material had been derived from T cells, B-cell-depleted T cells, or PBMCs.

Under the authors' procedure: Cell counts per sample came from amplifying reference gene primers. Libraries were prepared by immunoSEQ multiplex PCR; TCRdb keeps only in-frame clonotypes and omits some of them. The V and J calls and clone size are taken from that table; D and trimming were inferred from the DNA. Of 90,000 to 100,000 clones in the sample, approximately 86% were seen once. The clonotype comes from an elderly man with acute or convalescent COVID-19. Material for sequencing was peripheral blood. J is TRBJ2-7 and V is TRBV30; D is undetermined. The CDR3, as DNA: TGTGCCTGTCAGGTATCCTCCTACGAGCAGTACTTC. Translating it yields CACQVSSYEQYF.